A single sample is the source of the 24 T cell receptor beta chains below, sequenced in a study of T cell responses to AZD1222 COVID-19 vaccine. Sequencing was performed with immunoSEQ multiplex PCR; in TCRdb, only in-frame clones are kept and a portion is missing. Here the sample spans 110,000 to 150,000 clones, about 91% being singletons. Sample: peripheral blood, taken on day 0 of AZD1222 vaccination. These receptors came from an adult in good health.

V and J are TRBV18 and TRBJ2-1; D uncertain. CDR3 size: 13 residues. V dropped 0 bases and J dropped 6 bases, with 6 bases sitting between them. The germline V gene has CDR1 KGHSH and CDR2 LQKENI. CDR3 residues: CASSPPGVNEQFF. The CDR3 DNA sequence: TGTGCCAGCTCACCACCGGGCGTCAATGAGCAGTTCTTC.

The chain recombines TRBV5-6 with TRBJ2-7; weak D call: TRBD2 (6 bases). The CDR3 runs 14 residues. Germline CDR1 reads SGHDT; CDR2 reads YYEEEE. Trimming removed 4 bases at V and 4 bases at J, with 15 bases between. CDR3 sequence reads: CASSQPRDFYEQYF. CDR3 sequence (DNA): TGTGCCAGCAGCCAACCTCGGGACTTTTACGAGCAGTACTTC.

V usage is TRBV6-4 and J usage is TRBJ2-2; 9 bases align to TRBD2. Germline CDR1 reads MRHNA; CDR2 reads SNTAGT. The CDR3 has 15 amino acids. The J segment lost 7 bases and the V segment lost 0 bases, leaving 3 bases of the junction unmatched. The CDR3 is CASSDSTSGIGELFF. The CDR3 DNA reads as TGTGCCAGCAGTGACTCGACTAGCGGAATCGGGGAGCTGTTTTTT.

V and J are TRBV30 and TRBJ2-1, with 10 bases aligning to TRBD1. This CDR3 is built from 13 residues. CDR1 GTSNPN and CDR2 SVGIG come from the germline V gene (reference sequence). V shed 5 bases, J shed 8 bases, and the junction held 6 bases outside the gene matches. CDR3 region: CAWARDRGDEQFF. The DNA of the CDR3 is TGTGCCTGGGCCCGGGACAGGGGAGATGAGCAGTTCTTC.

V and J are TRBV6-4 and TRBJ2-1; D perhaps matches TRBD2 (6 bases). The CDR3 sequence is 15 residues long. V lost 2 bases and J 3 bases, leaving 11 bases between the germline ends. From germline, CDR1 is MRHNA and CDR2 SNTAGT. CDR3 sequence reads: CASSDGREDYNEQFF. For the CDR3, the DNA is TGTGCCAGCAGTGACGGTAGGGAGGACTACAATGAGCAGTTCTTC.

The chain uses TRBV7-2 and TRBJ1-5; D call uncertain. This CDR3 contains 14 residues. V lost 2 bases and J 5 bases, leaving 10 bases between the germline ends. Looked up from germline, CDR1 is SGHTA and CDR2 is FQGNSA. The CDR3 DNA reads TGTGCCAGCAGCTTAAGTTGGCGGGATCAGCCCCAGCATTTT. Its protein product is CASSLSWRDQPQHF.

The V gene is TRBV7-8, the J gene TRBJ2-4; no clear D. Germline CDR1 and CDR2: SGHVS and FQNEAQ. The CDR3 loop spans 11 amino acids. Trimming stripped 5 bases from V and 8 bases from J, with 7 bases between. The CDR3 coding sequence is TGTGCCAGCAGCCTGGTTGACATTCAGTACTTC. As protein: CASSLVDIQYF.

This clone was recorded once. The chain joins TRBV6-5 to TRBJ1-1; D is uncertain. The ends were cut back, 6 bases at V and 2 bases at J, with 13 bases in the middle. The length of the CDR3 is 14 residues. Per germline, CDR1 MNHEY and CDR2 SVGAGI. CDR3 amino acids: CASRRPAVNTEAFF. The CDR3 nucleotides are TGTGCCAGCAGACGCCCGGCCGTCAACACTGAAGCTTTCTTT.

The rearrangement links TRBV5-1 to TRBJ2-1, with D tentatively TRBD2 (6 bases). The germline V gene encodes CDR1 SGHRS and CDR2 YFSETQ. The CDR3 runs to 15 residues. The germline V and J ends were trimmed by 4 bases and 8 bases, with 19 bases remaining between them. The CDR3 sequence: CASSPTSFFGDEQFF. CDR3 nucleotides: TGCGCCAGCAGCCCGACTAGTTTTTTTGGCGATGAGCAGTTCTTC.

The V call is TRBV19, the J call TRBJ1-1; a possible D gene is TRBD1 (5 bases). Trimming stripped 7 bases from V and 5 bases from J, with 17 bases between. The CDR3 contains 14 residues. Germline loops: CDR1 LNHDA, CDR2 SQIVND (reference sequence). CDR3 in DNA: TGTGCCAGTAAAGGTCCCCTAGAGGGGACTGAAGCTTTCTTT. It translates to CASKGPLEGTEAFF.

The chain combines TRBV6-5 with TRBJ1-1; 7 positions match TRBD1. The CDR3 has 13 residues. CDR1 is MNHEY, CDR2 SVGAGI, per germline. With V trimmed by 9 bases and J by 1 base, 5 bases remained unmatched. The chain's CDR3 is CASGGQRNTEAFF. The CDR3 DNA follows: TGTGCCAGTGGGGGACAGCGGAACACTGAAGCTTTCTTT.

V usage is TRBV28 and J usage is TRBJ1-2; possibly TRBD1 for D (6 bases). Looked up from germline, CDR1 is MDHEN and CDR2 is SYDVKM. Between the trimmed V and J ends, which lost 7 bases and 7 bases, there was a span of 22 bases. The CDR3 length is 15 residues. Here the CDR3 DNA reads TGTGCCAGCACGTATCTTGGGGGGCGAGAAATTGGCTACACCTTC. It codes for CASTYLGGREIGYTF.

The V and J genes are TRBV28 and TRBJ2-3; 13 nucleotides match TRBD2. J was trimmed by 5 bases and V by 8 bases; bases with no gene match: 7. This CDR3 has 15 residues. Germline V gives CDR1 MDHEN, CDR2 SYDVKM. The CDR3 DNA follows: TGTGCCAGCCAAGGACTAGCGGGAGCGGTAGATACGCAGTATTTT. This gives the protein CASQGLAGAVDTQYF.

For the CDR3, the DNA is TGTGCCAGCAGCTCAGGGGGAACGGCCTACAATGAGCAGTTCTTC. It translates to CASSSGGTAYNEQFF. The J gene is TRBJ2-1, the V gene TRBV28; 7 bases fit TRBD1. The trim removed 6 bases at V and 2 bases at J, leaving 7 bases unmatched. The CDR3 runs to 15 residues. Germline V gene sequence: CDR1 MDHEN, CDR2 SYDVKM.

The chain combines TRBV18 with TRBJ2-1, with TRBD1 matching over 9 bases. The CDR3 spans 15 residues. V shed 1 base, J shed 4 bases, and the junction held 2 bases outside the gene matches. The germline V gene has CDR1 KGHSH and CDR2 LQKENI. CDR3 region: CASSPRDRGYNEQFF. For the CDR3, the DNA is TGTGCCAGCTCACCACGAGACAGGGGGTACAATGAGCAGTTCTTC. Full variable domain (remainder filled in from reference TRBV18 and TRBJ2-1): NAGVMQNPRHLVRRRGQEARLRCSPMKGHSHVYWYRQLPEEGLKFMVYLQKENIIDESGMPKERFSAEFPKEGPSILRIQQVVRGDSAAYFCASSPRDRGYNEQFFGPGTRLTVL.

This clone was seen only once. This chain connects TRBV4-3 to TRBJ2-7; possibly TRBD2 for D (5 bases). Per germline, CDR1 LGHNA and CDR2 YSLEER. Deletions cut 2 bases from V and 6 bases from J, with 11 bases between. The CDR3 is 13 amino acids. CDR3 protein: CASSQQVRGEQYF. CDR3 sequence (DNA): TGCGCCAGCAGCCAACAGGTTCGGGGCGAGCAGTACTTC.

The genes are TRBV24-1 and TRBJ2-2, with D uncertain. The CDR3 is 17 residues long. Trimming took 0 bases from V and 1 from J, leaving 11 bases between them. Per germline, CDR1 KGHDR and CDR2 SFDVKD. CDR3 in DNA: TGTGCCACCAGTGATTTGGGCGCGGTTGAGAACACCGGGGAGCTGTTTTTT. Protein product: CATSDLGAVENTGELFF.

The gene calls are TRBV5-4 and TRBJ1-1, with D perhaps matching TRBD1 (6 bases). In germline, CDR1 is SGHNT, CDR2 YYREEE (reference sequence). The length of the CDR3 is 15 residues. V dropped 4 bases and J dropped 7 bases, with 20 bases sitting between them. The CDR3 sequence is CASSRLQGLQGEAFF. CDR3 nucleotides: TGTGCCAGCAGCAGACTACAGGGTCTTCAGGGTGAAGCTTTCTTT.

The rearrangement uses TRBV30 and TRBJ1-2; TRBD1 aligns across 11 bases. V lost 5 bases, J lost 6 bases, and 11 bases stayed unmatched. CDR1 GTSNPN and CDR2 SVGIG come from the germline V gene (reference sequence). The CDR3 is 15 residues long. The DNA for the CDR3 is TGTGCCTGGGCTTGGACAGGGGGCGCATTGGATGGCTACACCTTC. Encoded protein: CAWAWTGGALDGYTF.

The V gene is TRBV30, the J gene TRBJ2-3; 9 bases agree with TRBD2. The CDR3 has 14 amino acids. Germline lookup yields CDR1 GTSNPN and CDR2 SVGIG (reference sequence). Germline trimming cut 5 bases from V and 2 bases from J; bases unmatched to any gene: 5. The CDR3 reads CAWETSGPTDTQYF. Here the CDR3 DNA reads TGTGCCTGGGAGACTAGCGGTCCCACAGATACGCAGTATTTT.

A few counts support this clone. Within the sample, other DNA sequences also encode this same CDR3. The chain couples TRBV4-1 to TRBJ1-5; no definite D call. Germline CDR1 MGHRA, CDR2 YSYEKL. V gave up 0 bases and J gave up 1 base, with 10 bases separating them. This CDR3 has 16 amino acids. The CDR3 loop is CASSQDYSLSNQPQHF. CDR3 sequence (DNA): TGCGCCAGCAGCCAAGATTACTCGTTGAGCAATCAGCCCCAGCATTTT.

In nucleotides, the CDR3 is TGTGCCAGCGGACCGCTAGCGGGAGCGTACAATGAGCAGTTCTTC. Translated, it gives CASGPLAGAYNEQFF. V is TRBV7-2 and J is TRBJ2-1, with TRBD2 identical over 10 bases. After removal of 8 bases from V and 4 bases from J, the junction contained 8 bases not matched to a gene. Germline loops: CDR1 SGHTA, CDR2 FQGNSA. CDR3 length: 15 amino acids.

V gene TRBV15 combines with J gene TRBJ1-5, with a tentative D call TRBD1 (5 bases). With 5 bases removed from V and 3 bases from J, the gap between germline ends came to 29 bases. This CDR3 has 20 amino acids. Looked up from germline, CDR1 is LNHNV and CDR2 is YYDKDF (reference sequence). The DNA for the CDR3 is TGTGCCACCAGCGGCCGACCAAGAGGGACCGCTGCACTGTCCAATCAGCCCCAGCATTTT. Translating it yields CATSGRPRGTAALSNQPQHF.

The gene calls are TRBV19 and TRBJ1-2; no reliable D call. Trimming stripped 2 bases from V and 2 bases from J, with 6 bases between. CDR1 and CDR2 from the germline V gene are LNHDA and SQIVND (reference sequence). The CDR3 consists of 13 residues. The CDR3 DNA follows: TGTGCCAGTAGTATACAAGGGAACTATGGCTACACCTTC. Translation: CASSIQGNYGYTF. The full variable domain, in which reference TRBV19 and TRBJ1-2 provide the parts outside the CDR3, is DGGITQSPKYLFRKEGQNVTLSCEQNLNHDAMYWYRQDPGQGLRLIYYSQIVNDFQKGDIAEGYSVSREKKESFPLTVTSAQKNPTAFYLCASSIQGNYGYTFGSGTRLTVV.